Below are 8 T cell receptor beta chains sequenced from a single sample in a study of blood T cell repertoires in COVID-19. Data came from immunoSEQ multiplex PCR; TCRdb stores just in-frame clones and leaves some out. The table has roughly 250,000 clones, 90% seen once. Sequenced: peripheral blood. The receptors shown here come from a woman between 35 and 50 years old with acute or convalescent COVID-19.

The chain joins TRBV14 to TRBJ1-3; D uncertain. In germline, CDR1 is SGHDN, CDR2 FVKESK. This CDR3 has 15 residues. V was trimmed by 2 bases and J by 4 bases, leaving 12 bases between them. CDR3 DNA: TGTGCCAGCAGCCAACTGCGGGGAATCGGAAACACCATATATTTT. Translation gives CASSQLRGIGNTIYF. The variable domain in full, completed from reference TRBV14 and TRBJ1-3, reads EAGVTQFPSHSVIEKGQTVTLRCDPISGHDNLYWYRRVMGKEIKFLLHFVKESKQDESGMPNNRFLAERTGGTYSTLKVQPAELEDSGVYFCASSQLRGIGNTIYFGEGSWLTVV.

The genes are TRBV12-3 or TRBV12-4 and TRBJ2-1, with TRBD2 matching 7 bases. The CDR3 runs 12 residues. V lost 5 bases to trimming and J lost 10 bases; unmatched junction nucleotides: 5. CDR3 sequence (DNA): TGTGCCAGCAGTACAGTGGGGGGGGAGCAGTTCTTC. Protein: CASSTVGGEQFF.

This clone has only one observation. In nucleotides, the CDR3 is TGTGCCAGCAGCTCCCTTCCGGGACTAGCGAGTAAAAAGACCCAGTACTTC. Translated, it gives CASSSLPGLASKKTQYF. The rearrangement uses TRBV5-4 and TRBJ2-5, with 10 bases lining up with TRBD2. Germline V gene data show CDR1 as SGHNT and CDR2 as YYREEE (reference sequence). This CDR3 spans 17 amino acids. Unmatched junction bases numbered 14, after V lost 3 bases and J lost 6 bases. Supplemented by reference TRBV5-4 and TRBJ2-5, the full variable domain reads ETGVTQSPTHLIKTRGQQVTLRCSSQSGHNTVSWYQQALGQGPQFIFQYYREEENGRGNFPPRFSGLQFPNYSSELNVNALELDDSALYLCASSSLPGLASKKTQYFGPGTRLLVL.

This clone was counted once. The chain combines TRBV3-1 (or the pseudogene TRBV3-2) with TRBJ1-2; 7 bases line up with TRBD1. CDR1 LGHDT and CDR2 YNNKEL come from the germline V gene (reference sequence). The ends lost 0 bases at V and 6 bases at J; junction bases unmatched: 1. The CDR3 runs 13 residues. CDR3 in amino acids: CASSQETGDGYTF. The CDR3, as DNA: TGTGCCAGCAGCCAAGAAACAGGGGATGGCTACACCTTC.

The chain joins TRBV5-1 to TRBJ1-1, with D perhaps TRBD1 (5 bases). The CDR3 runs to 16 residues. Trimming shortened V by 2 bases and J by 1 base, and 15 bases separated the two germline ends. CDR1 and CDR2 (germline): SGHRS, YFSETQ. This chain's CDR3 is CASSFSEGQANTEAFF. The CDR3 DNA reads TGCGCCAGCAGCTTTTCGGAGGGGCAGGCGAACACTGAAGCTTTCTTT.

The chain carries TRBV7-2 and TRBJ2-7; a weak D match, TRBD2 (7 bases). The CDR3 is 14 amino acids. In germline, CDR1 is SGHTA, CDR2 FQGNSA. CDR3 amino acids: CASSSGGGNKATDV. CDR3 DNA sequence: TGTGCCAGCAGCTCTGGGGGGGGCAATAAGGCGACGGACGTC.

This clone was found a few times. The chain has TRBV4-2 and TRBJ2-2; no clear D gene. Germline V gene sequence: CDR1 LGHNA, CDR2 YNFKEQ. V lost 4 bases, J lost 2 bases, and 8 bases lay in between. This CDR3 is built from 14 residues. CDR3 residues: CASSPTDNTGELFF. The DNA for the CDR3 is TGTGCCAGCAGCCCCACAGATAACACCGGGGAGCTGTTTTTT.

This clone was counted once. This chain connects TRBV6-4 to TRBJ2-3; D may be TRBD2 (5 bases). The CDR3 totals 15 residues. V shed 0 bases and J shed 0 bases, with 7 bases lying between them. Germline lookup yields CDR1 MRHNA and CDR2 SNTAGT. In DNA form, the CDR3 reads TGTGCCAGCAGTGACTCGTGGACTAGCACAGATACGCAGTATTTT. Its translation: CASSDSWTSTDTQYF.